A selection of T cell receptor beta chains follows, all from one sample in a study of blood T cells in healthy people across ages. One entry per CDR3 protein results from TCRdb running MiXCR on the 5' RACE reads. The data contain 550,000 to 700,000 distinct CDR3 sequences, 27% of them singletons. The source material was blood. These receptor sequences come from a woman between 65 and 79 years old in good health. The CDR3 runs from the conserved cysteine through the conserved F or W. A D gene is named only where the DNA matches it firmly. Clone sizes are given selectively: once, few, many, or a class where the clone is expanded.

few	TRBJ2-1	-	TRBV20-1	TGCAGTGCTAGAGGTGTCTCGGGGGTGGGCCGCTTAGGTTCCTACAATGAGCAGTTCTTC	CSARGVSGVGRLGSYNEQFF
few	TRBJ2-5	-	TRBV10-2	TGCGCCAGCAGCCAACTAGGGACGTGGGAGACCCAGTACTTC	CASSQLGTWETQYF
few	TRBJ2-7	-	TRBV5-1	TGCGCCAGCAGCTTGGCGGACAGTTACTCCTACGAGCAGTACTTC	CASSLADSYSYEQYF
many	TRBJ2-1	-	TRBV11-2	TGTGCCAGCGCGGGACACTCCTACAATGAGCAGTTCTTC	CASAGHSYNEQFF
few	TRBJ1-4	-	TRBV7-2	TGTGCCAGCAGCTTAAGAGATGCAACTAATGAAAAACTGTTTTTT	CASSLRDATNEKLFF
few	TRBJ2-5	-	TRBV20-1	TGCAGTGCTACTGACAGCCAAGAGACCCAGTACTTC	CSATDSQETQYF
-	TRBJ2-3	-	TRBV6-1	TGTGCCAGCAGTGAAGCTAGCACAAGGGGGTATTTT	CASSEASTRGYF
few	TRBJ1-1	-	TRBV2	TGTGCCAGCAGTCGGGAGACTCTGAACACTGAAGCTTTCTTT	CASSRETLNTEAFF
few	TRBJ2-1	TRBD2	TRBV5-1	TGCGCCAGCAGCTTGGAGGGGACTAGCGGGGGGGCTTCCTACAATGAGCAGTTCTTC	CASSLEGTSGGASYNEQFF
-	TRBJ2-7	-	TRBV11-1	TGTGCCAGCAGCTTAGGAGGGTCCTGGGCCGACGAGCAGTACTTC	CASSLGGSWADEQYF
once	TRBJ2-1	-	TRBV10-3	TGTGCCATCAGTGAGTCGCTGACTGTAAGGGCCCAAGGGAATGAGCAGTTCTTC	CAISESLTVRAQGNEQFF
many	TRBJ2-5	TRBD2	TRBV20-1	TGCAGTGCTAGAGAGAACGGGAGGGAGACCCAGTACTTC	CSARENGRETQYF
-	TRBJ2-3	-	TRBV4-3	TGCGCCAGCAGCCAAGACTGGCGGGGGCGGGGAGATACGCAGTATTTT	CASSQDWRGRGDTQYF
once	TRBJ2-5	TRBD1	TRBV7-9	TGTGCCAGCAGCTTCCTGACAGGGCCGGAGACCCAGTACTTC	CASSFLTGPETQYF
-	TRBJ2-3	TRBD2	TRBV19	TGTGCCAGTAACAGCTTCGCCCTAGCGGGCACAGATACGCAGTATTTT	CASNSFALAGTDTQYF
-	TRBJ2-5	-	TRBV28	TGTGCCAGCAGTTTGATGGGGGGCCGTTTGGAGACCCAGTACTTC	CASSLMGGRLETQYF
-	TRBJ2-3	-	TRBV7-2	TGTGCCAGCAGCTTAGACGGGGACCAATCAGATACGCAGTATTTT	CASSLDGDQSDTQYF
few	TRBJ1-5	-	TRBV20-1	TGCAGTGCTAGAGATACAAGTAGCAATCAGCCCCAGCATTTT	CSARDTSSNQPQHF
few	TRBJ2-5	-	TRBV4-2	TGTGCCAGCAGCCAGGACGAGGAGACCCAGTACTTC	CASSQDEETQYF
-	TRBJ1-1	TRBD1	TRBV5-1	TGCGCCAGCAGCCAACTAACAGGGGAGAGCACTGAAGCTTTCTTT	CASSQLTGESTEAFF
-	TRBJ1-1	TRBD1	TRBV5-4	TGTGCCAGCAGCCCAAAGGACAGGGCCTACACTGAAGCTTTCTTT	CASSPKDRAYTEAFF
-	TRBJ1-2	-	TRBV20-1	TGCAGTGCTAGGGTTTCGGTGGGTGGCTACACCTTC	CSARVSVGGYTF
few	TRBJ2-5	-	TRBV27	TGTGCCAGCAGTCAAAGGGCGTCGGGACTCCCCCCAGAGACCCAGTACTTC	CASSQRASGLPPETQYF
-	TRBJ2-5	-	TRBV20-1	TGCAGTAGAAAGCGGGCTGAGACCCAGTACTTC	CSRKRAETQYF
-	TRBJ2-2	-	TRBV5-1	TGCGCCAGCAGCTTCGACAGGTACACCGGGGAGCTGTTTTTT	CASSFDRYTGELFF
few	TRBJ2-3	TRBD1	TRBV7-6	TGTGCCAGCAGCTACCGACAGGGAGTGCGCACAGATACGCAGTATTTT	CASSYRQGVRTDTQYF
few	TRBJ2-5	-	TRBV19	TGTGCCACTCAGCGGCAAAGTGAGGAGACCCAGTACTTC	CATQRQSEETQYF
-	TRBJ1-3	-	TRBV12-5	TGTGCTAGTGGTCTGGCCGGGTCTGGAAACACCATATATTTT	CASGLAGSGNTIYF
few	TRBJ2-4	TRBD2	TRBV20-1	TGCAGTGCTAGAGATCCAGCGGGGGGCGGAGACATTCAGTACTTC	CSARDPAGGGDIQYF
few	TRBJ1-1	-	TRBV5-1	TGCGCCAGCAGCGTAGGGGCTATGAACACTGAAGCTTTCTTT	CASSVGAMNTEAFF
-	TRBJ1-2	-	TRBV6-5	TGTGCCAGCAGTTACTCGATCGACATAATCAGCTACACCTTC	CASSYSIDIISYTF
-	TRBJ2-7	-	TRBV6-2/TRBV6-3	TGTGCCAGCAGACATACCGAGGTCTGGCAGTACTTC	CASRHTEVWQYF
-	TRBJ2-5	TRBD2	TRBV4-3	TGCGCCAGCAGCCCTTCAGGGCTAGCGGGGACCCAGTACTTC	CASSPSGLAGTQYF
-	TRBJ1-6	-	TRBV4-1	TGCGCCAGCAGCCAAGAATCCAGGGCCCATTCACCCCTCCACTTT	CASSQESRAHSPLHF
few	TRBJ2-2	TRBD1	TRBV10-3	TGTGCCATCAGTGGACAGGGGTCGGTTAGCACCGGGGAGCTGTTTTTT	CAISGQGSVSTGELFF
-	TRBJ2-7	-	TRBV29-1	TGCAGCGTTGGTCGGGATTATCCTTACTCCTACGAGCAGTACTTC	CSVGRDYPYSYEQYF
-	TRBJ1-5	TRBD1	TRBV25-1	TGTGCCAGCAGTGCAAGGGACAGTGGGGCTTATAGCAATCAGCCCCAGCATTTT	CASSARDSGAYSNQPQHF
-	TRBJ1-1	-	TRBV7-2	TGTGCCAGCAGCTTAGCGAGGCAGATGAACACTGAAGCTTTCTTT	CASSLARQMNTEAFF
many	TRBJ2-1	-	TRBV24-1	TGTGCCACCAGTGTTTCCGATGAGCAGTTCTTC	CATSVSDEQFF
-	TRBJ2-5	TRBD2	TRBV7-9	TGTGCCAGCAGCTTCACCCTAGCGGGGCTCCAAGAGACCCAGTACTTC	CASSFTLAGLQETQYF
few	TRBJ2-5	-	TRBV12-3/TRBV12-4	TGTGCCAGCAGGACTACTGGCGGTGGGACCCAGTACTTC	CASRTTGGGTQYF
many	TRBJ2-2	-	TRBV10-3	TGTGCCATCAGTGGACAGAACACCGGGGAGCTGTTTTTT	CAISGQNTGELFF
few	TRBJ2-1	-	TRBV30	TGTGCCTGGAGTGTACGGGCGGCGGGGGCTGACAATGAGCAGTTCTTC	CAWSVRAAGADNEQFF
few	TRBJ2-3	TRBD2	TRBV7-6	TGTGCCAGCAGCTTTAAACTAGCGGGGGGTGGGGATACGCAGTATTTT	CASSFKLAGGGDTQYF
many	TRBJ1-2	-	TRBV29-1	TGCAGCGTCGGGGACGAGAACTATGGCTACACCTTC	CSVGDENYGYTF